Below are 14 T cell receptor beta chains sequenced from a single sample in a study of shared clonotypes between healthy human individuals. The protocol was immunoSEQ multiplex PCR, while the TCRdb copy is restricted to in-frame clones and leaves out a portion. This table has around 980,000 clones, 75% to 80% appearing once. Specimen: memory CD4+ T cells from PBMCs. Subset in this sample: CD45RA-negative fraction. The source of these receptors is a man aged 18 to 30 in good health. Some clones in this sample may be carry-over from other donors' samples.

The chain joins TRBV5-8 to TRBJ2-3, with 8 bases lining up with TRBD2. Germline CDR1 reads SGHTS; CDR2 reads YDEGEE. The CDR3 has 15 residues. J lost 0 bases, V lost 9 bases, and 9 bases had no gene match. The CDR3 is CATAGASHSTDTQYF. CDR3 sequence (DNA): TGTGCCACAGCGGGAGCCTCTCACAGCACAGATACGCAGTATTTT.

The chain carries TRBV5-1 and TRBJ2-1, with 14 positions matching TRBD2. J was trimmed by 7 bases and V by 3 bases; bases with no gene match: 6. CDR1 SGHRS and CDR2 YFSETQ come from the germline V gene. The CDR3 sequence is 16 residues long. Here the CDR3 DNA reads TGCGCCAGCAGCTCCCGACTAGCGGGAGGGACGAATGAGCAGTTCTTC. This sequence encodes CASSSRLAGGTNEQFF.

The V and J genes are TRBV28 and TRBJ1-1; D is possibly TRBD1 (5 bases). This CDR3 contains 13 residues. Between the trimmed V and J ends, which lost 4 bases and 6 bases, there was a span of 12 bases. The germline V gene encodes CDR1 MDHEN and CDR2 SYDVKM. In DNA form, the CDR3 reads TGTGCCAGCAGTTCACAGGCGCTCCCTGAAGCTTTCTTT. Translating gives CASSSQALPEAFF.

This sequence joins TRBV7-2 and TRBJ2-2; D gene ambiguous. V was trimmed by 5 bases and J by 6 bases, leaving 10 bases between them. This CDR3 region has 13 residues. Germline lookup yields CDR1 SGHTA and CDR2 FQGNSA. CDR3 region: CASSPPASGELFF. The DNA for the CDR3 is TGTGCCAGCAGCCCTCCTGCTTCCGGGGAGCTGTTTTTT.

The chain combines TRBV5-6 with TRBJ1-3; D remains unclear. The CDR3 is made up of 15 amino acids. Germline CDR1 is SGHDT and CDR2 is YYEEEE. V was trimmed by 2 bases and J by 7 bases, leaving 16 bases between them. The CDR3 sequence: CASSFWHRLDNTIYF. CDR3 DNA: TGTGCCAGCAGCTTTTGGCATCGCCTGGACAACACCATATATTTT.

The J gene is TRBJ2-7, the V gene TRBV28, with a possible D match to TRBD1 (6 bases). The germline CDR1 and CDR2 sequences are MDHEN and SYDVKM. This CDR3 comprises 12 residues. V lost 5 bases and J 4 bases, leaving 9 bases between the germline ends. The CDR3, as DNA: TGTGCCAGCAGTCCCGACAGGTACGAGCAGTACTTC. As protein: CASSPDRYEQYF.

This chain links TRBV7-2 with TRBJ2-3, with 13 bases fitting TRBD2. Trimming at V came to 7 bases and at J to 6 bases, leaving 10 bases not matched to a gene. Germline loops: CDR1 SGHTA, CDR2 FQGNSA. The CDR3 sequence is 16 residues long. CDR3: CASTPGLLAGGDTQYF. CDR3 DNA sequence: TGTGCCAGCACGCCCGGGTTACTAGCGGGAGGGGATACGCAGTATTTT.

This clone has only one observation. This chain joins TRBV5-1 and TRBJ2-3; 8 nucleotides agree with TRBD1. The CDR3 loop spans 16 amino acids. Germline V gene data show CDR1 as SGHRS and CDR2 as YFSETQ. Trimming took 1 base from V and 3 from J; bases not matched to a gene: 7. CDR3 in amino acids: CASSLLGQGLTDTQYF. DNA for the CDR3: TGCGCCAGCAGCTTGTTAGGACAGGGATTAACAGATACGCAGTATTTT.

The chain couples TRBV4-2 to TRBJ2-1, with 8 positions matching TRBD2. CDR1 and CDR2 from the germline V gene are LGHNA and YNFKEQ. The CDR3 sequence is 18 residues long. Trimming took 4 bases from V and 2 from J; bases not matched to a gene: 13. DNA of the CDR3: TGTGCCAGCAGCCTTTCCGCCACATCAGCGGGAGCCTACAATGAGCAGTTCTTC. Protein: CASSLSATSAGAYNEQFF.

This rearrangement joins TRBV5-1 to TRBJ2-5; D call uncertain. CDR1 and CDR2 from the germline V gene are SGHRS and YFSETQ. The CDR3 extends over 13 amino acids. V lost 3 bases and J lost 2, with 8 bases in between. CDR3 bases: TGCGCCAGCAGCTCGGCGGCACAAGAGACCCAGTACTTC. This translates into CASSSAAQETQYF.

CDR3: CASSEGAGDTQYF. The CDR3 nucleotides read TGTGCCAGCAGTGAAGGCGCGGGGGATACGCAGTATTTT. J is TRBJ2-3 and V is TRBV2, with D maybe TRBD2 (6 bases). CDR1 is SNHLY, CDR2 FYNNEI, per germline. The V end was cut by 1 base, the J end by 6 bases, with 8 bases between. CDR3 length: 13 residues. Combining the CDR3 with reference TRBV2 and TRBJ2-3 gives the whole variable domain EPEVTQTPSHQVTQMGQEVILRCVPISNHLYFYWYRQILGQKVEFLVSFYNNEISEKSEIFDDQFSVERPDGSNFTLKIRSTKLEDSAMYFCASSEGAGDTQYFGPGTRLTVL.

The CDR3 nucleotides are TGTGCCAGTAGTGGATCGGGACAGGGGGCTTTTAGGAATGAAAAACTGTTTTTT. It encodes CASSGSGQGAFRNEKLFF. The chain employs TRBV19 and TRBJ1-4; 12 bases fit TRBD1. The CDR3 covers 18 residues. Germline loops: CDR1 LNHDA, CDR2 SQIVND (reference sequence). Trimming removed 5 bases from V and 5 bases from J; junction bases left unmatched: 12.

CDR3 protein: CASSEAGYQPQHF. The CDR3 nucleotides are TGTGCCAGCAGTGAAGCGGGGTACCAGCCCCAGCATTTT. The J gene is TRBJ1-5, the V gene TRBV6-1; D is unclear. Germline V CDR1 and CDR2: MNHNS, SASEGT. CDR3 length: 13 residues. Trimming stripped 0 bases from V and 7 bases from J, with 7 bases between.

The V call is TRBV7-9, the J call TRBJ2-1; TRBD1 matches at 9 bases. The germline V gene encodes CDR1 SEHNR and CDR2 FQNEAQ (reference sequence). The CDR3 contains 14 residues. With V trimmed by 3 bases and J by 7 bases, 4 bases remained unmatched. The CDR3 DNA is TGTGCCAGCAGCTTCAGGACAGGGGCAAATGAGCAGTTCTTC. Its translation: CASSFRTGANEQFF.